The 32 T cell receptor beta chains reported below all come from one sample, sequenced in a study of T cell responses to AZD1222 COVID-19 vaccine. Repertoires were generated with immunoSEQ multiplex PCR, while TCRdb's copy carries only in-frame clones and drops some. This table holds about 97,000 clones, over 75% found once. Specimen: peripheral blood, collected on day 0 of AZD1222 vaccination. Every receptor here comes from an adult in good health.

The V call is TRBV5-1, the J call TRBJ2-3, with D unresolved. The length of the CDR3 is 14 residues. Trimming took 0 bases from V and 2 from J, leaving 7 bases between them. Germline V gene data show CDR1 as SGHRS and CDR2 as YFSETQ. CDR3 nucleotide sequence: TGCGCCAGCAGCTTGGGAGGTTACACAGATACGCAGTATTTT. As protein: CASSLGGYTDTQYF.

V gene TRBV7-3 combines with J gene TRBJ1-2; a weak D match, TRBD1 (5 bases). Between the trimmed V and J ends, which lost 5 bases and 2 bases, there was a span of 12 bases. Germline assignment: CDR1 SGHTA and CDR2 FQGTGA. CDR3 length: 14 amino acids. CDR3 DNA sequence: TGTGCCAGCAGCCCTACGGGGGGAAACTATGGCTACACCTTC. Translating gives CASSPTGGNYGYTF.

The chain employs TRBV4-1 and TRBJ2-3; tentatively, D is TRBD2 (6 bases). Between the trimmed V and J ends, which lost 3 bases and 0 bases, there was a span of 16 bases. Germline CDR1 MGHRA, CDR2 YSYEKL. There are 17 residues in the CDR3. CDR3 coding DNA: TGCGCCAGCAGCCAGGCCCTGGCAGGGACTAGCACAGATACGCAGTATTTT. Protein product: CASSQALAGTSTDTQYF.

The chain carries TRBV18 and TRBJ2-2, with D perhaps matching TRBD1 (5 bases). Per the germline V gene, CDR1 is KGHSH and CDR2 is LQKENI. Trimming pared 0 bases from V and 6 bases from J, leaving 5 bases between. The CDR3 consists of 13 residues. The CDR3 sequence is CASSPPGPGELFF. DNA for the CDR3: TGTGCCAGCTCACCACCGGGGCCCGGGGAGCTGTTTTTT.

The chain couples TRBV15 to TRBJ2-2; no firm D call. Germline V gene lookup returns CDR1 LNHNV and CDR2 YYDKDF (reference sequence). V lost 5 bases and J lost 1, with 11 bases in between. The CDR3 length is 15 residues. The CDR3 nucleotides read TGTGCCACCAGCGTGATTGGGGAGAACACCGGGGAGCTGTTTTTT. As protein: CATSVIGENTGELFF.

The chain couples TRBV4-3 to TRBJ1-5; weak D call: TRBD1 (5 bases). The V gene lost 0 bases and the J gene lost 5 bases, with 11 bases spanning the gap. Germline CDR1 LGHNA, CDR2 YSLEER. This CDR3 is 15 amino acids long. For the CDR3, the DNA is TGCGCCAGCAGCCAAGAGTGGGGCAACGATCAGCCCCAGCATTTT. Its protein product is CASSQEWGNDQPQHF.

A few counts support this clone. This chain uses TRBV6-6 with TRBJ2-7, with D perhaps TRBD2 (6 bases). The CDR3 is 15 residues long. Germline lookup yields CDR1 MNHNY and CDR2 SVGAGI (reference sequence). Trimming shortened V by 2 bases and J by 5 bases, and 16 bases separated the two germline ends. This chain's CDR3 is CASSYGASVGHEQYF. In DNA, the CDR3 is TGTGCCAGCAGTTACGGGGCTAGCGTAGGGCACGAGCAGTACTTC.

J is TRBJ2-3 and V is TRBV13; D uncertain. CDR1 is PRHDT and CDR2 is FYEKMQ in the germline V gene (reference sequence). Deletions cut 2 bases from V and 10 bases from J, with 13 bases between. CDR3 size: 13 residues. CDR3 sequence reads: CASSLWGMGSQYF. Written as DNA, the CDR3 is TGTGCCAGCAGCTTATGGGGAATGGGGTCGCAGTATTTT.

In its sample, this clone was seen once. This CDR3 is also generated by other DNA sequences in the sample. This rearrangement joins TRBV6-1 to TRBJ2-6; D not resolved. Germline CDR1 and CDR2: MNHNS and SASEGT. V lost 1 base, J lost 0 bases, and 7 bases lay in between. This CDR3 is 16 amino acids long. CDR3 coding DNA: TGTGCCAGCAGTGAAGTAAGGGCCTCTGGGGCCAACGTCCTGACTTTC. It yields the protein CASSEVRASGANVLTF.

The rearrangement joins TRBV4-1 to TRBJ1-6, with 7 bases aligning to TRBD1. V shed 4 bases and J 7 bases; nucleotides not matched to a gene: 4. CDR3 length: 14 amino acids. Germline V CDR1 and CDR2: MGHRA, YSYEKL. The CDR3 nucleotides are TGCGCCAGCAGCCTAGGGACAGACAATTCACCCCTCCACTTT. This sequence encodes CASSLGTDNSPLHF.

The chain links TRBV2 to TRBJ1-4, with a possible D match to TRBD1 (5 bases). This CDR3 has 14 amino acids. V lost 6 bases and J lost 5, with 13 bases in between. Germline V CDR1 and CDR2: SNHLY, FYNNEI. CDR3 bases: TGTGCCAGCAGAGACAGCTACGGAAATGAAAAACTGTTTTTT. Protein: CASRDSYGNEKLFF.

The rearrangement links TRBV2 to TRBJ1-5; 8 bases match TRBD1. The V segment lost 5 bases and the J segment 9 bases; nucleotides outside the gene matches: 3. The CDR3 contains 12 residues. Germline CDR1 is SNHLY and CDR2 is FYNNEI. CDR3 sequence reads: CASSLGQGPQHF. For the CDR3, the DNA is TGTGCCAGCAGTCTTGGACAGGGGCCCCAGCATTTT.

The CDR3 DNA sequence: TGTGCCAGCAGCTTGGGACTAGGCCCCTACAATGAGCAGTTCTTC. This gives the protein CASSLGLGPYNEQFF. The chain carries TRBV5-4 and TRBJ2-1; a weak D match, TRBD2 (6 bases). Trimming pared 0 bases from V and 2 bases from J, leaving 9 bases between. The germline CDR1 and CDR2 sequences are SGHNT and YYREEE (reference sequence). The CDR3 has 15 amino acids.

Of note for this clone: Within the sample, other DNA sequences also encode this same CDR3. The chain employs TRBV18 and TRBJ2-7; no clear D gene. Trimming cost V 0 bases and J 0 bases, with 3 bases left between them. The CDR3 is 13 residues long. Germline V gene data show CDR1 as KGHSH and CDR2 as LQKENI. The CDR3: CASSPPSSYEQYF. CDR3 sequence (DNA): TGTGCCAGCTCACCACCGAGCTCCTACGAGCAGTACTTC. Using reference TRBV18 and TRBJ2-7 for the parts outside the CDR3, the full variable domain is NAGVMQNPRHLVRRRGQEARLRCSPMKGHSHVYWYRQLPEEGLKFMVYLQKENIIDESGMPKERFSAEFPKEGPSILRIQQVVRGDSAAYFCASSPPSSYEQYFGPGTRLTVT.

CDR3 sequence: CASSDLGGGSYGYTF. CDR3 nucleotide sequence: TGTGCCAGCAGCGACCTGGGGGGCGGCAGCTATGGCTACACCTTC. The J gene is TRBJ1-2, the V gene TRBV11-2; maybe TRBD1 (6 bases). Germline lookup yields CDR1 SGHAT and CDR2 FQNNGV. The CDR3 covers 15 residues. V was pared by 5 bases and J by 4 bases, with 17 bases between.

This clone came up a few times. The chain uses TRBV11-3 and TRBJ1-1; 8 bases are shared with TRBD1. CDR1 is SGHNT and CDR2 is YENEEA in the germline V gene. The CDR3 is 15 residues long. V shed 5 bases and J 3 bases; nucleotides not matched to a gene: 8. CDR3 region: CASSPRTGRDTEAFF. The CDR3 nucleotides are TGTGCCAGCAGCCCCCGGACAGGGAGGGACACTGAAGCTTTCTTT.

The V gene is TRBV5-4, the J gene TRBJ1-2; TRBD1 aligns across 8 bases. Trimming removed 7 bases from V and 2 bases from J; junction bases left unmatched: 7. Germline CDR1 and CDR2: SGHNT and YYREEE (reference sequence). The CDR3 sequence is 14 residues long. DNA for the CDR3: TGTGCCAGCGGTTATTCAGGGGGCAACTATGGCTACACCTTC. Protein product: CASGYSGGNYGYTF.

There are many counts of this clone. The rearrangement joins TRBV3-1 (or the pseudogene TRBV3-2) to TRBJ2-7, with TRBD1 as a possible D gene (6 bases). Germline CDR1 and CDR2: LGHDT and YNNKEL (reference sequence). V was clipped by 1 base and J by 2 bases, with 12 bases between them. This CDR3 region has 15 residues. The CDR3 nucleotides are TGTGCCAGCAGCCAAGCAATGGACAGCACCTACGAGCAGTACTTC. It specifies CASSQAMDSTYEQYF.

The rearrangement links TRBV11-2 to TRBJ2-3; 12 bases agree with TRBD2. Germline CDR1 reads SGHAT; CDR2 reads FQNNGV. This CDR3 region has 15 residues. V dropped 2 bases and J dropped 4; count of bases not matched to a gene: 1. DNA for the CDR3: TGTGCCAGCAGCTTATCTAGCGGGGGGGCAGATACGCAGTATTTT. This encodes CASSLSSGGADTQYF.

The chain links TRBV12-3 or TRBV12-4 to TRBJ2-7, with D possibly being TRBD2 (5 bases). There are 13 residues in the CDR3. V lost 3 bases and J 5 bases, leaving 11 bases between the germline ends. The CDR3 reads CASSFPGNHEQYF. Here the CDR3 DNA reads TGTGCCAGCAGTTTTCCGGGGAACCACGAGCAGTACTTC.

The rearrangement links TRBV25-1 to TRBJ2-3; tentative D call: TRBD1 (6 bases). CDR3 length: 11 amino acids. Germline loops: CDR1 MGHDK, CDR2 SYGVNS. The ends were cut back, 9 bases at V and 3 bases at J, with 7 bases in the middle. The CDR3 region has the DNA TGTGCCAGTAGGGGGACAGATACGCAGTATTTT. It translates to CASRGTDTQYF.

The rearrangement uses TRBV11-3 and TRBJ2-3; 10 bases are a match to TRBD2. With V trimmed by 2 bases and J by 6 bases, 20 bases remained unmatched. Germline loops: CDR1 SGHNT, CDR2 YENEEA. CDR3 size: 20 residues. In DNA, the CDR3 is TGTGCCAGCAGCTTACCCTCCTTGGGGCTAGCGGGGGATGGACGGGATACGCAGTATTTT. Translation: CASSLPSLGLAGDGRDTQYF.

The gene calls are TRBV6-2 or TRBV6-3 and TRBJ2-4, with 11 bases aligning to TRBD2. The germline V gene has CDR1 MNHEY and CDR2 SVGEGT. This CDR3 is built from 18 residues. The trim removed 2 bases at V and 2 bases at J, leaving 8 bases unmatched. The CDR3 loop reads CASSYPPPSGGPKNIQYF. The CDR3 DNA reads TGTGCCAGCAGTTACCCCCCTCCTAGCGGGGGGCCCAAAAACATTCAGTACTTC.

V gene TRBV4-1 combines with J gene TRBJ1-5; maybe TRBD1 (6 bases). Germline values: CDR1 MGHRA, CDR2 YSYEKL. The CDR3 contains 16 residues. Trimming stripped 2 bases from V and 5 bases from J, with 16 bases between. The CDR3 nucleotides are TGCGCCAGCAGCCAATTCCCGGACAGACTGGATCAGCCCCAGCATTTT. It translates to CASSQFPDRLDQPQHF.

The V call is TRBV11-3, the J call TRBJ1-1, with D perhaps TRBD1 (5 bases). Germline V gives CDR1 SGHNT, CDR2 YENEEA. This CDR3 is 16 amino acids long. V gave up 1 base and J gave up 1 base, with 13 bases separating them. CDR3 coding DNA: TGTGCCAGCAGCTTAGGAAAGGGACGGACGAACACTGAAGCTTTCTTT. Its protein product is CASSLGKGRTNTEAFF.

The rearrangement links TRBV30 to TRBJ1-4; a weak D match, TRBD1 (6 bases). The CDR3 extends over 14 amino acids. CDR1 and CDR2 (germline): GTSNPN, SVGIG (reference sequence). V was cut by 3 bases and J by 2 bases, with 10 bases left in between. The CDR3 region is CAWRTGSTNEKLFF. For the CDR3, the DNA is TGTGCCTGGAGAACAGGGAGCACTAATGAAAAACTGTTTTTT.

The chain is built from TRBV3-1 (or the pseudogene TRBV3-2) and TRBJ1-2; tentative D call: TRBD1 (5 bases). Germline-derived CDR1 and CDR2 are LGHDT and YNNKEL (reference sequence). The length of the CDR3 is 14 residues. V lost 4 bases to trimming and J lost 0 bases, with 9 bases between them. CDR3 amino acids: CASSRGGTNYGYTF. CDR3 DNA sequence: TGTGCCAGCAGCCGCGGGGGGACTAACTATGGCTACACCTTC.

The CDR3, as DNA: TGTGCCAGCAGGCTATACAGGGGAGGTCAGCCCCAGCATTTT. Protein product: CASRLYRGGQPQHF. This sequence joins TRBV6-5 and TRBJ1-5, with 7 nucleotides matching TRBD1. The J segment lost 6 bases and the V segment lost 6 bases, leaving 8 bases of the junction unmatched. The CDR3 spans 14 residues. CDR1 MNHEY and CDR2 SVGAGI come from the germline V gene.

The genes are TRBV2 and TRBJ1-6; D unresolved. The length of the CDR3 is 12 residues. The V gene's germline CDR1 is SNHLY and CDR2 FYNNEI. Trimming removed 7 bases from V and 5 bases from J, with 6 bases in between. CDR3 nucleotides: TGTGCCAGCAATCCTGATAATTCACCCCTCCACTTT. Residues: CASNPDNSPLHF.

The chain links TRBV28 to TRBJ1-6; the match to TRBD1 covers 9 bases. Germline V gives CDR1 MDHEN, CDR2 SYDVKM. This CDR3 contains 14 residues. Losses at the gene ends were 5 bases for V and 9 bases for J; bases not matched to a gene: 5. In DNA form, the CDR3 reads TGTGCCAGCAGTGGCAACAGGGGGCTTTCACCCCTCCACTTT. It specifies CASSGNRGLSPLHF.

The chain links TRBV5-3 to TRBJ1-1; no reliable D call. TRBV5-3 is classed as an ORF, of uncertain function. CDR3 length: 18 residues. Trimming cost V 0 bases and J 3 bases, with 21 bases left between them. The CDR3 DNA reads TGTGCCAGAAGCTTGGTCATTTTTAGGACCGTTCTTTACACTGAAGCTTTCTTT. Protein: CARSLVIFRTVLYTEAFF.

This chain links TRBV6-2 or TRBV6-3 with TRBJ2-7; TRBD2 might be the D (6 bases). The CDR3 runs 17 residues. Trimming pared 0 bases from V and 5 bases from J, leaving 20 bases between. CDR1 and CDR2 from the germline V gene are MNHEY and SVGEGT. The CDR3 sequence is CASSYSAGTGTRNEQYF. Written as DNA, the CDR3 is TGTGCCAGCAGTTACTCGGCGGGGACGGGGACTCGGAACGAGCAGTACTTC.